This T cell receptor beta chain was sequenced during a study of T cell changes during pregnancy in multiple sclerosis. Method: immunoSEQ multiplex PCR; TCRdb's copy keeps in-frame clones and lacks some. The table lists some 130,000 clones, about 95% of them singletons. The sequence came from a female donor with multiple sclerosis, enrolled in a pregnancy study. The sample consisted of peripheral blood, taken after pregnancy.

The chain's CDR3 is CASSQDGVAATSETQYF. Written as DNA, the CDR3 is TGCGCCAGCAGCCAAGACGGAGTAGCGGCAACCTCGGAGACCCAGTACTTC. The chain is built from TRBV4-1 and TRBJ2-5; TRBD2 is a possible D gene (6 bases). In germline, CDR1 is MGHRA, CDR2 YSYEKL. V was cut by 0 bases and J by 5 bases, with 19 bases left in between. The CDR3 is 17 residues long.